The 29 T cell receptor beta chains below were found in one sample sequenced in a study of T cell changes during pregnancy in multiple sclerosis. Generated by immunoSEQ multiplex PCR, the TCRdb table keeps only in-frame clones and is missing some. The sample records 25,000 to 35,000 clones, more than 70% being singletons. The sample here was CD8+ T cells from peripheral blood mononuclear cells, taken after pregnancy. These receptors originate from a female donor with multiple sclerosis, enrolled in a pregnancy study.

The chain employs TRBV27 and TRBJ1-4; 8 positions agree with TRBD1. V dropped 5 bases and J dropped 11; count of bases not matched to a gene: 13. CDR1 and CDR2 from the germline V gene are MNHEY and SMNVEV (reference sequence). This CDR3 region has 15 residues. This CDR3 is CASSHIRGQAYKLFF. Here the CDR3 DNA reads TGTGCCAGCAGTCATATCCGGGGACAGGCTTATAAACTGTTTTTT.

The rearrangement joins TRBV7-9 to TRBJ1-2, with TRBD1 as a possible D gene (6 bases). Germline-derived CDR1 and CDR2 are SEHNR and FQNEAQ (reference sequence). V lost 5 bases and J 4 bases, leaving 17 bases between the germline ends. This CDR3 region has 15 residues. CDR3 nucleotide sequence: TGTGCCAGCAGCCACTCTAGCCCAGGGGCCTATGGCTACACCTTC. Its translation: CASSHSSPGAYGYTF.

The V gene is TRBV2, the J gene TRBJ1-5; 7 nucleotides match TRBD1. Germline V gene data show CDR1 as SNHLY and CDR2 as FYNNEI. The CDR3 consists of 16 residues. J lost 4 bases, V lost 3 bases, and 9 bases had no gene match. The CDR3 DNA is TGTGCCAGCAGTGATGTCTTAGGACAGGCTAATCAGCCCCAGCATTTT. Translation: CASSDVLGQANQPQHF.

The chain joins TRBV4-1 to TRBJ2-7, with D tentatively TRBD1 (5 bases). Trimming left V 0 bases short and J 2 bases short, with 11 bases between. The CDR3 length is 15 residues. Germline V gene sequence: CDR1 MGHRA, CDR2 YSYEKL. In DNA form, the CDR3 reads TGCGCCAGCAGCCAAGAGCCAGGGAACGCCTACGAGCAGTACTTC. Translated: CASSQEPGNAYEQYF.

This clone is a singleton in its sample. The chain has TRBV5-6 and TRBJ2-2, with a tentative D call TRBD2 (7 bases). The CDR3 totals 16 residues. Trimming pared 4 bases from V and 3 bases from J, leaving 16 bases between. CDR1 and CDR2 (germline): SGHDT, YYEEEE. The CDR3 nucleotides are TGTGCCAGCAGCCCCGGGGGGACACCTTACACCGGGGAGCTGTTTTTT. It specifies CASSPGGTPYTGELFF.

The chain joins TRBV13 to TRBJ1-2, with 7 bases fitting TRBD1. V trimming: 4 bases; J trimming: 5 bases; junction bases outside the gene matches: 7. The CDR3 length is 14 residues. CDR1 is PRHDT and CDR2 is FYEKMQ in the germline V gene (reference sequence). The DNA for the CDR3 is TGTGCCAGCAGCTCTCAAGGGGGCAGGTATGGCTACACCTTC. Translation gives CASSSQGGRYGYTF. Based on the CDR3 plus reference TRBV13 and TRBJ1-2, the full variable domain is AAGVIQSPRHLIKEKRETATLKCYPIPRHDTVYWYQQGPGQDPQFLISFYEKMQSDKGSIPDRFSAQQFSDYHSELNMSSLELGDSALYFCASSSQGGRYGYTFGSGTRLTVV.

The chain is built from TRBV6-5 and TRBJ2-7; a possible D gene is TRBD2 (5 bases). The CDR3 is 13 amino acids. V shed 4 bases and J shed 5 bases, with 12 bases lying between them. Germline values: CDR1 MNHEY, CDR2 SVGAGI. CDR3 sequence reads: CASSFRGIDEQYF. The CDR3 coding sequence is TGTGCCAGCAGTTTTCGGGGTATCGACGAGCAGTACTTC.

The chain carries TRBV5-6 and TRBJ2-1, with 12 bases fitting TRBD1. The ends lost 2 bases at V and 6 bases at J; junction bases unmatched: 3. The CDR3 spans 15 residues. Germline V gene lookup returns CDR1 SGHDT and CDR2 YYEEEE. CDR3 nucleotide sequence: TGTGCCAGCAGCTTCTGGGACAGGGGGCTCAATGAGCAGTTCTTC. Translating gives CASSFWDRGLNEQFF.

V usage is TRBV11-2 and J usage is TRBJ2-7; 9 bases line up with TRBD1. Germline-derived CDR1 and CDR2 are SGHAT and FQNNGV. The CDR3 runs to 16 residues. J was trimmed by 2 bases and V by 5 bases; bases with no gene match: 10. This CDR3 is CASSPGPGTGTYEQYF. CDR3 DNA sequence: TGTGCCAGCAGCCCCGGGCCAGGGACAGGGACCTACGAGCAGTACTTC.

V and J are TRBV6-1 and TRBJ2-3, with TRBD2 identical over 10 bases. CDR1 and CDR2 from the germline V gene are MNHNS and SASEGT. J was trimmed by 4 bases and V by 0 bases; bases with no gene match: 10. There are 18 residues in the CDR3. The CDR3 nucleotides are TGTGCCAGCAGTGAAGCGCCAGCGGGGGGGCCCGGGTCAGATACGCAGTATTTT. It translates to CASSEAPAGGPGSDTQYF.

The chain carries TRBV14 and TRBJ2-6; TRBD1 aligns across 11 bases. There are 19 residues in the CDR3. J was trimmed by 0 bases and V by 1 base; bases with no gene match: 5. CDR1 and CDR2 (germline): SGHDN, FVKESK. This chain's CDR3 is CASSQGTGTGGSGANVLTF. For the CDR3, the DNA is TGTGCCAGCAGCCAAGGCACCGGGACAGGGGGCTCTGGGGCCAACGTCCTGACTTTC.

CDR3 protein: CASSSLQGRPGNTIYF. The DNA of the CDR3 is TGTGCCAGCAGCTCTTTACAGGGAAGGCCAGGAAACACCATATATTTT. V is TRBV7-6 and J is TRBJ1-3; maybe TRBD1 (6 bases). Trimming removed 4 bases from V and 4 bases from J, with 17 bases in between. In germline, CDR1 is SGHVS, CDR2 FNYEAQ. The CDR3 sequence is 16 residues long.

CDR3 DNA sequence: TGTGCCAGCTCACCGCTCCCGCAGGGGGCGACAGATACGCAGTATTTT. Its protein is CASSPLPQGATDTQYF. This chain joins TRBV18 and TRBJ2-3, with 8 nucleotides matching TRBD1. The CDR3 totals 16 residues. CDR1 is KGHSH, CDR2 LQKENI, per germline. The V and J ends lost 3 bases and 3 bases, in that order; junction bases with no gene match: 8.

V and J are TRBV5-6 and TRBJ2-5; perhaps TRBD2 as D (5 bases). V dropped 4 bases and J dropped 2 bases, with 15 bases sitting between them. The V gene's germline CDR1 is SGHDT and CDR2 YYEEEE. CDR3 length: 15 amino acids. CDR3 DNA sequence: TGTGCCAGCAGCCCGGTAGGAGGACCACAAGAGACCCAGTACTTC. Translated, it gives CASSPVGGPQETQYF.

The DNA for the CDR3 is TGTGCCAGCAGCTCCCGTAAGGGGTCTTCTGGAAACACCATATATTTT. This sequence encodes CASSSRKGSSGNTIYF. This chain joins TRBV7-6 and TRBJ1-3; D is possibly TRBD1 (5 bases). The V and J ends lost 4 bases and 1 base respectively, with 14 bases between them. CDR1 SGHVS and CDR2 FNYEAQ come from the germline V gene. The CDR3 extends over 16 amino acids.

The chain couples TRBV29-1 to TRBJ1-1; D perhaps matches TRBD1 (5 bases). The CDR3 runs 13 residues. V lost 5 bases and J lost 4, with 14 bases in between. Germline V gene lookup returns CDR1 SQVTM and CDR2 ANQGSEA. Here the CDR3 reads CSVRSGEGTEAFF. In nucleotides, the CDR3 is TGCAGCGTTCGTTCGGGGGAGGGCACTGAAGCTTTCTTT. Complete variable domain (other parts from reference TRBV29-1 and TRBJ1-1): SAVISQKPSRDICQRGTSLTIQCQVDSQVTMMFWYRQQPGQSLTLIATANQGSEATYESGFVIDKFPISRPNLTFSTLTVSNMSPEDSSIYLCSVRSGEGTEAFFGQGTRLTVV.

V and J are TRBV9 and TRBJ1-3; no clear D gene. The V end was cut by 4 bases, the J end by 2 bases, with 10 bases between. The CDR3 is 14 amino acids. The germline gives CDR1 SGDLS, CDR2 YYNGEE. Here the CDR3 DNA reads TGTGCCAGCAGCATCGGACTTACTGGAAACACCATATATTTT. Its translation: CASSIGLTGNTIYF.

V usage is TRBV11-2 and J usage is TRBJ2-1, with TRBD2 matching over 9 bases. Trimming took 7 bases from V and 4 from J; bases not matched to a gene: 8. Germline V lookup: CDR1 SGHAT, CDR2 FQNNGV. The CDR3 is 15 amino acids. Written as DNA, the CDR3 is TGTGCCAGCACCCCCCCCGGACTAGCGTACAATGAGCAGTTCTTC. Its translation: CASTPPGLAYNEQFF. Together with reference TRBV11-2 and TRBJ2-1, the CDR3 gives the full variable domain: EAGVAQSPRYKIIEKRQSVAFWCNPISGHATLYWYQQILGQGPKLLIQFQNNGVVDDSQLPKDRFSAERLKGVDSTLKIQPAKLEDSAVYLCASTPPGLAYNEQFFGPGTRLTVL.

This chain links TRBV19 with TRBJ2-7; D is possibly TRBD1 (5 bases). This CDR3 is 11 amino acids long. Germline CDR1 and CDR2: LNHDA and SQIVND (reference sequence). Trimming took 5 bases from V and 11 from J, leaving 13 bases between them. CDR3 DNA sequence: TGTGCCAGTAGTTCCCTGGCAGGGAAGTACTTC. The encoded protein is CASSSLAGKYF.

This chain links TRBV28 with TRBJ1-2, with D possibly TRBD1 on 6 matching bases. This CDR3 is built from 15 residues. Germline-derived CDR1 and CDR2 are MDHEN and SYDVKM. Trimming pared 6 bases from V and 4 bases from J, leaving 18 bases between. CDR3 protein: CASSSRELGAYGYTF. CDR3 DNA: TGTGCCAGCAGCTCGAGGGAGTTGGGGGCCTATGGCTACACCTTC.

The rearrangement uses TRBV30 and TRBJ2-7, with 8 bases lining up with TRBD1. Trimming removed 2 bases from V and 6 bases from J; junction bases left unmatched: 15. The CDR3 has 16 residues. Germline CDR1 reads GTSNPN; CDR2 reads SVGIG (reference sequence). CDR3 region: CAWSWRHGTGRFEQYF. Here the CDR3 DNA reads TGTGCCTGGAGTTGGCGTCACGGGACAGGCAGATTCGAGCAGTACTTC.

The J gene is TRBJ1-1, the V gene TRBV7-2; D gene unclear. Trimming pared 1 base from V and 4 bases from J, leaving 4 bases between. Germline lookup yields CDR1 SGHTA and CDR2 FQGNSA. The CDR3 is 12 residues long. This CDR3 reads CASSLDGTEAFF. The CDR3 nucleotides are TGTGCCAGCAGCTTAGACGGCACTGAAGCTTTCTTT. Full variable domain (missing parts from reference TRBV7-2 and TRBJ1-1): GAGVSQSPSNKVTEKGKDVELRCDPISGHTALYWYRQSLGQGLEFLIYFQGNSAPDKSGLPSDRFSAERTGGSVSTLTIQRTQQEDSAVYLCASSLDGTEAFFGQGTRLTVV.

DNA of the CDR3: TGTGCCAGCAGCTCGGGGGGAGTCTATGGCTACACCTTC. Its translation: CASSSGGVYGYTF. The chain employs TRBV5-4 and TRBJ1-2, with TRBD1 as a possible D gene (5 bases). V was clipped by 3 bases and J by 4 bases, with 10 bases between them. This CDR3 has 13 residues. CDR1 and CDR2 (germline): SGHNT, YYREEE (reference sequence).

V and J are TRBV30 and TRBJ1-1; the D is unclear. The germline V and J ends were trimmed by 0 bases and 6 bases, with 8 bases remaining between them. Per the germline V gene, CDR1 is GTSNPN and CDR2 is SVGIG (reference sequence). CDR3 length: 12 amino acids. CDR3: CAWSVSVSEAFF. CDR3 coding DNA: TGTGCCTGGAGTGTATCCGTCTCTGAAGCTTTCTTT.

The chain joins TRBV4-3 to TRBJ2-1, with a weak D call TRBD2 (5 bases). Trimming left V 3 bases short and J 2 bases short, with 11 bases between. This CDR3 has 15 amino acids. Germline CDR1 and CDR2: LGHNA and YSLEER. The CDR3 bases are TGCGCCAGCAGCCACAGGACTGGCACCTACAATGAGCAGTTCTTC. This sequence encodes CASSHRTGTYNEQFF.

V and J are TRBV7-9 and TRBJ1-2; maybe TRBD1 (6 bases). The CDR3 loop spans 14 amino acids. With 5 bases removed from V and 4 bases from J, the gap between germline ends came to 14 bases. In germline, CDR1 is SEHNR, CDR2 FQNEAQ (reference sequence). The CDR3 loop is CASSHAGTIYGYTF. CDR3 DNA: TGTGCCAGCAGCCACGCCGGGACAATCTATGGCTACACCTTC.

The CDR3: CASSLNPSGGGSTDTQYF. CDR3 bases: TGCGCCAGCAGCTTGAATCCTAGCGGGGGGGGGAGCACAGATACGCAGTATTTT. The chain joins TRBV5-1 to TRBJ2-3, with TRBD2 matching over 12 bases. The CDR3 runs 18 residues. The germline gives CDR1 SGHRS, CDR2 YFSETQ. The ends lost 1 base at V and 0 bases at J; junction bases unmatched: 6.

The chain is built from TRBV19 and TRBJ2-7, with TRBD2 matching over 10 bases. The CDR3 loop spans 14 amino acids. In germline, CDR1 is LNHDA, CDR2 SQIVND (reference sequence). Losses at the gene ends were 7 bases for V and 1 base for J; bases not matched to a gene: 4. In nucleotides, the CDR3 is TGTGCCAGTACCTTAGCGGGGGGTTCCTACGAGCAGTACTTC. It encodes CASTLAGGSYEQYF. The entire variable domain, with the rest obtained from reference TRBV19 and TRBJ2-7, is as follows: DGGITQSPKYLFRKEGQNVTLSCEQNLNHDAMYWYRQDPGQGLRLIYYSQIVNDFQKGDIAEGYSVSREKKESFPLTVTSAQKNPTAFYLCASTLAGGSYEQYFGPGTRLTVT.

The chain has TRBV9 and TRBJ2-7, with D tentatively TRBD2 (5 bases). CDR1 and CDR2 (germline): SGDLS, YYNGEE. The length of the CDR3 is 14 residues. The ends were cut back, 4 bases at V and 2 bases at J, with 13 bases in the middle. The CDR3 region has the DNA TGTGCCAGCAGCCGGTGGGAGACCCCCTACGAGCAGTACTTC. This gives the protein CASSRWETPYEQYF.